Below are 3 T cell receptor beta chains sequenced from a single sample in a study of beta chain features in type 1 diabetes. Reverse transcribing all isolated RNA meant expressed TCRB transcripts were sequenced. Using immunoSEQ multiplex PCR, the repertoire was profiled, and TCRdb retains in-frame clones only, with some absent. The table records a few hundred thousand clones, roughly 16% of them present only once. Input material: naive CD4+ T cells from blood. The receptor source for this set is a young woman in good health.

This clone was detected only a few times. The chain is built from TRBV11-1 and TRBJ1-1, with 8 positions matching TRBD1. This CDR3 has 13 amino acids. The ends lost 8 bases at V and 11 bases at J; junction bases unmatched: 13. Germline V gene data show CDR1 as SGHAT and CDR2 as FQDESV (reference sequence). The CDR3 DNA reads as TGTGCCAGCGATACGCGACAGGGGCGGAGGGCTTTCTTT. It is translated as CASDTRQGRRAFF.

This clone was detected a few times. The chain combines TRBV7-3 with TRBJ2-1; 8 bases agree with TRBD2. The germline V gene has CDR1 SGHTA and CDR2 FQGTGA. The CDR3 has 13 residues. Trimming took 5 bases from V and 8 from J; bases not matched to a gene: 5. The CDR3 here is CASSPGLAHEQFF. CDR3 DNA sequence: TGTGCCAGCAGCCCCGGACTAGCCCATGAGCAGTTCTTC. The full variable domain, with the rest looked up from reference TRBV7-3 and TRBJ2-1, is GAGVSQTPSNKVTEKGKYVELRCDPISGHTALYWYRQSLGQGPEFLIYFQGTGAADDSGLPNDRFFAVRPEGSVSTLKIQRTERGDSAVYLCASSPGLAHEQFFGPGTRLTVL.

The table lists this clone with a few counts. The genes are TRBV27 and TRBJ1-2; 7 nucleotides line up with TRBD1. CDR3 length: 15 amino acids. V shed 3 bases, J shed 1 base, and the junction held 5 bases outside the gene matches. Germline-derived CDR1 and CDR2 are MNHEY and SMNVEV (reference sequence). The CDR3 nucleotides read TGTGCCAGCAGTTTGGGACAGAACGTTAACTATGGCTACACCTTC. Translated: CASSLGQNVNYGYTF.